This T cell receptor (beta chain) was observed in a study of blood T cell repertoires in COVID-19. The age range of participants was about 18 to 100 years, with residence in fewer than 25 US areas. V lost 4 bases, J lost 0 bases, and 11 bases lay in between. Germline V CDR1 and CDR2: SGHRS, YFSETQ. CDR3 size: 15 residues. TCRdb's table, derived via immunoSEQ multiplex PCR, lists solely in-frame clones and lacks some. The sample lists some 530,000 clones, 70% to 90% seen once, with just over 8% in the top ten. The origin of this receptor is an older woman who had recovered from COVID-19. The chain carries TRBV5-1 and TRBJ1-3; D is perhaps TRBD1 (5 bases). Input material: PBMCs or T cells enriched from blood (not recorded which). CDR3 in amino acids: CASSPQGHSGNTIYF. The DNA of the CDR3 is TGCGCCAGCAGCCCGCAAGGACACTCTGGAAACACCATATATTTT.